A single sample is the source of the 5 T cell receptor beta chains below, sequenced in a study of T cells after yellow fever vaccination. TCRdb re-analysed the 5' RACE reads in MiXCR, keeping a single row per CDR3 protein. The table has some 220,000 distinct CDR3 sequences, less than 3.5% seen once. This sample comprised CD4+ T cells sorted from PBMCs, obtained 10 days after the yellow fever booster vaccination. All receptors derive from a young man who received the YFV17D yellow fever vaccine.

In this sample, this clonotype turned up a few times. This chain links TRBV5-1 with TRBJ2-5, with 7 bases identical to TRBD2. CDR3 length equals 14 residues. J gave up 2 bases and V 1 base, and 2 bases lay outside the gene matches. The germline V gene has CDR1 SGHRS and CDR2 YFSETQ. CDR3 bases: TGCGCCAGCAGCTTGCTAGCGGAACAAGAGACCCAGTACTTC. Translating gives CASSLLAEQETQYF.

The chain combines TRBV7-2 with TRBJ2-7; 10 bases are a match to TRBD1. CDR3 size: 15 residues. Germline-derived CDR1 and CDR2 are SGHTA and FQGNSA. V lost 5 bases and J lost 6; bases outside the gene matches: 10. Written as DNA, the CDR3 is TGTGCCAGCAGCAATCCTGACAGGGGGCGCTTCGAGCAGTACTTC. This codes for CASSNPDRGRFEQYF. The full variable domain, completed using reference TRBV7-2 and TRBJ2-7, is GAGVSQSPSNKVTEKGKDVELRCDPISGHTALYWYRQSLGQGLEFLIYFQGNSAPDKSGLPSDRFSAERTGGSVSTLTIQRTQQEDSAVYLCASSNPDRGRFEQYFGPGTRLTVT.

The chain joins TRBV29-1 to TRBJ1-2; D unresolved. V gave up 3 bases and J gave up 4 bases, with 6 bases separating them. CDR1 is SQVTM and CDR2 is ANQGSEA in the germline V gene. The CDR3 is made up of 11 amino acids. The CDR3 sequence: CSVEYLYGYTF. CDR3 bases: TGCAGCGTTGAGTATCTCTATGGCTACACCTTC.

The chain recombines TRBV5-1 with TRBJ2-5; no clear D gene. Germline CDR1 is SGHRS and CDR2 is YFSETQ. V lost 5 bases and J 5 bases, leaving 13 bases between the germline ends. CDR3 length: 13 residues. CDR3 bases: TGCGCCAGCAGATCGCAGACGTCGGAGACCCAGTACTTC. It is translated as CASRSQTSETQYF. Full variable domain (missing parts from reference TRBV5-1 and TRBJ2-5): KAGVTQTPRYLIKTRGQQVTLSCSPISGHRSVSWYQQTPGQGLQFLFEYFSETQRNKGNFPGRFSGRQFSNSRSEMNVSTLELGDSALYLCASRSQTSETQYFGPGTRLLVL.

Only a few counts were recorded for this clonotype. The chain uses TRBV29-1 and TRBJ2-3; the D gene is possibly TRBD2 (5 bases). V was cut by 8 bases and J by 0 bases, with 18 bases left in between. The CDR3 length is 15 residues. Germline CDR1 is SQVTM and CDR2 is ANQGSEA. The CDR3 DNA is TGCAGCCAGACAACCGGAGGCGGAAGCACAGATACGCAGTATTTT. Translation: CSQTTGGGSTDTQYF.